The T cell receptor beta chain described here comes from a study of T cell responses to AZD1222 COVID-19 vaccine. The length of the CDR3 is 13 residues. The V end was cut by 5 bases, the J end by 8 bases, with 13 bases between. Per the germline V gene, CDR1 is SGHTA and CDR2 is FQGTGA. TCRdb keeps only in-frame clones here, not all; method: immunoSEQ multiplex PCR. The table includes 120,000 to 150,000 clones, approximately 89% detected once. J is TRBJ2-4 and V is TRBV7-3; TRBD2 might be the D (5 bases). The receptor comes from an adult who received the AZD1222 COVID-19 vaccine. Specimen: peripheral blood, collected 28 days after the second AZD1222 dose. This CDR3 is CASSPDFKDIQYF. The CDR3 nucleotides are TGTGCCAGCAGCCCGGACTTTAAGGACATTCAGTACTTC.